The source of this T cell receptor (beta chain) is a study of T cells in Graves' hyperthyroidism and ophthalmopathy. Study overall: Upon initial diagnosis and before any treatment, peripheral blood was collected.

This clonotype was observed many times. CDR1 is LGHNT and CDR2 is FRNRAP in the germline V gene. The CDR3 is 12 residues long. The germline V and J ends were trimmed by 6 bases and 4 bases, with 9 bases remaining between them. Amplification of TCR beta CDR3 regions used RNA as the template. The HTBI set primed first-round TCR CDR3 RT-PCR. TCRdb re-analysed the multiplex PCR reads in MiXCR, keeping a single row per CDR3 protein. The sample has some 300,000 distinct CDR3 sequences; roughly 15% are singletons. This TCR was recovered from a woman aged 40 to 49 with Graves' hyperthyroidism. The specimen sequenced was blood. The chain links TRBV12-5 to TRBJ1-2; the D gene is possibly TRBD1 (6 bases). DNA of the CDR3: TGTGCTAGTGGCCCGGACAGCTATGGCTACACCTTC. Translated: CASGPDSYGYTF.